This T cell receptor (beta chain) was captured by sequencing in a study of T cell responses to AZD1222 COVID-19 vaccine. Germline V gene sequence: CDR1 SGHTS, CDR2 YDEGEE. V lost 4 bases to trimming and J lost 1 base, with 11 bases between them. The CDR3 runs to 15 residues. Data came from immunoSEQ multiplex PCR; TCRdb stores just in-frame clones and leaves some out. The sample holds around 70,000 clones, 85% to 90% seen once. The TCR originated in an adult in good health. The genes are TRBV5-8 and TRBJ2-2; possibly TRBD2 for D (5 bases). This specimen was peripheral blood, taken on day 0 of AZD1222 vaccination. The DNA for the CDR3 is TGTGCCAGCAGCCCTACAAGCGGGAACACCGGGGAGCTGTTTTTT. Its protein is CASSPTSGNTGELFF.